Each of the 11 T cell receptor beta chains below was sequenced from the same sample in a study of molecular identifiers for immune sequencing clone quantification. TCRdb fed the PCR reads into MiXCR, producing one record per CDR3 protein. The sample yields about 640,000 distinct CDR3 sequences, nearly 20% seen once. Sequenced material: naive CD8+ T cells from blood, with Jurkat cell RNA spiked in. Subset given: FACS-sorted CD8+CD4-CCR7+CD45RA+ naive T cells. The receptors shown here come from a human donor in good health. Some libraries in this study had Jurkat cell RNA spiked in.

The chain couples TRBV14 to TRBJ2-4; TRBD2 aligns across 14 bases. The germline CDR1 and CDR2 sequences are SGHDN and FVKESK. The CDR3 is made up of 17 amino acids. V dropped 0 bases and J dropped 14; count of bases not matched to a gene: 12. The CDR3 region has the DNA TGTGCCAGCAGCCAAGAAGCCCCGGGACTAGCGGGAGTGTTGAAGTACTTC. Amino acids: CASSQEAPGLAGVLKYF.

This clonotype was recorded many times. The chain has TRBV6-6 and TRBJ2-3, with a possible D match to TRBD2 (5 bases). Germline V gene sequence: CDR1 MNHNY, CDR2 SVGAGI (reference sequence). V gave up 0 bases and J gave up 3 bases, with 13 bases separating them. This CDR3 is built from 16 residues. This CDR3 reads CASSYSAPGLTDTQYF. The CDR3 nucleotides are TGTGCCAGCAGTTACTCTGCCCCCGGACTGACAGATACGCAGTATTTT.

With respect to this clonotype: A read error may explain this, as a much larger clone is one base away. The chain has TRBV20-1 and TRBJ1-6; D is possibly TRBD1 (6 bases). Germline V gives CDR1 DFQATT, CDR2 SNEGSKA (reference sequence). CDR3 length: 15 residues. The V end was cut by 5 bases, the J end by 10 bases, with 21 bases between. In nucleotides, the CDR3 is TGCAGTGCTCCAGGCCAGGGGCCTCCTCACTCACCCCTCCACTTT. Its protein is CSAPGQGPPHSPLHF.

This clonotype was seen ten or more times. The V and J genes are TRBV5-1 and TRBJ2-3; 7 bases align to TRBD1. V lost 1 base to trimming and J lost 6 bases; unmatched junction nucleotides: 8. The CDR3 consists of 15 residues. Per germline, CDR1 SGHRS and CDR2 YFSETQ. In nucleotides, the CDR3 is TGCGCCAGCAGCTTGAGGACGCAGGGGGTGGATACGCAGTATTTT. Amino acid sequence: CASSLRTQGVDTQYF.

The chain uses TRBV12-3 or TRBV12-4 and TRBJ1-1, with 7 bases aligning to TRBD1. There are 11 residues in the CDR3. The DNA for the CDR3 is TGTGTCACAACGACAGGGATGGGGGCTTTCTTT. Protein: CVTTTGMGAFF.

This chain links TRBV20-1 with TRBJ2-7; either TRBD1 or TRBD2 may supply D (5 bases each). The ends were cut back, 5 bases at V and 2 bases at J, with 10 bases in the middle. CDR1 and CDR2 (germline): DFQATT, SNEGSKA (reference sequence). This CDR3 has 12 residues. The CDR3 coding sequence is TGCAGTGCTGGGACGGATACCTACGAGCAGTACTTC. Protein: CSAGTDTYEQYF.

This clonotype was counted a few times. V is TRBV4-1 and J is TRBJ1-2; unclear D gene. Trimming stripped 1 base from V and 4 bases from J, with 13 bases between. Germline V gives CDR1 MGHRA, CDR2 YSYEKL. The CDR3 is made up of 15 amino acids. In DNA form, the CDR3 reads TGCGCCAGCAGCCAAGGAATGGTAACCCCCTATGGCTACACCTTC. It yields the protein CASSQGMVTPYGYTF.

This clonotype appeared many times. The genes are TRBV29-1 and TRBJ2-1; TRBD2 agrees at 9 bases. CDR3 size: 17 residues. The V gene end was trimmed by 3 bases and the J gene end by 4 bases; junction bases not matched to a gene: 13. CDR1 and CDR2 from the germline V gene are SQVTM and ANQGSEA. The CDR3 spells CSVDGTSSASTYNEQFF. CDR3 nucleotides: TGCAGCGTTGATGGGACTAGCTCCGCGTCAACTTACAATGAGCAGTTCTTC.

Note on this clonotype: A much more abundant neighbour one base away suggests this may be a read error. The rearrangement uses TRBV7-3 and TRBJ2-3; a weak D match, TRBD1 (5 bases). The J call could be wrong; TRBJ1-5 is a better fit for the DNA end. Germline assignment: CDR1 SGHTA and CDR2 FQGTGA. CDR3 length: 14 residues. In DNA, the CDR3 is TGTGCCAGCAGCTTAACAGGGGACTCGGATACGCAGCATTTT. The encoded protein is CASSLTGDSDTQHF.

CDR3 loop: CASRGGRSNTGELFF. CDR3 in DNA: TGCGCCAGCAGGGGGGGGAGGTCGAACACCGGGGAGCTGTTTTTT. The J gene is TRBJ2-2, the V gene TRBV10-2, with TRBD2 matching over 7 bases. With 6 bases clipped from V and 0 bases from J, the junction kept 4 bases outside the gene matches. This CDR3 is built from 15 residues. Germline V CDR1 and CDR2: WSHSY, SAAADI.

This clonotype has just a few counts. The chain joins TRBV10-3 to TRBJ1-1; D gene uncertain. The CDR3 has 12 amino acids. V was cut by 3 bases and J by 7 bases, with 9 bases left in between. CDR1 and CDR2 from the germline V gene are ENHRY and SYGVKD. CDR3 DNA sequence: TGTGCCATCAGTGATGGATCTATTGAAGCTTTCTTT. The encoded protein is CAISDGSIEAFF.